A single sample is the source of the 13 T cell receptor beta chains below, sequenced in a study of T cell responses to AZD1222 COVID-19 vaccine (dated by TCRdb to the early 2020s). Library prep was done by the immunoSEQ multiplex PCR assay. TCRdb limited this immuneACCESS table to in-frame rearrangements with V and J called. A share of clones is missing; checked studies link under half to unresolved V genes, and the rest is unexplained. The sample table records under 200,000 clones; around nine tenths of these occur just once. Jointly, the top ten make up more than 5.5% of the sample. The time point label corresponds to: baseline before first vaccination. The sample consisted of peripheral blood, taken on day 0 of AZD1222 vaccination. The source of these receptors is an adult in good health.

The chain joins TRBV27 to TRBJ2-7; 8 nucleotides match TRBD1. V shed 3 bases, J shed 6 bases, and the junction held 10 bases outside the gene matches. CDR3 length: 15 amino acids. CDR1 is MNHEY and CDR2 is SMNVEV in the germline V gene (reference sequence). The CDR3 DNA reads TGTGCCAGCAGTTTTCTAGGGACAGGACCCTGCGAGCAGTACTTC. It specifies CASSFLGTGPCEQYF.

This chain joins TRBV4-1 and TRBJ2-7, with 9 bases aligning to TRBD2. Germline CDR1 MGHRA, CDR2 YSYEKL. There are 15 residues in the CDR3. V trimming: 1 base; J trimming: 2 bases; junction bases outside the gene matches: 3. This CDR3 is CASSQVSSGTYEQYF. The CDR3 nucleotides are TGCGCCAGCAGCCAAGTGTCTAGCGGGACCTACGAGCAGTACTTC.

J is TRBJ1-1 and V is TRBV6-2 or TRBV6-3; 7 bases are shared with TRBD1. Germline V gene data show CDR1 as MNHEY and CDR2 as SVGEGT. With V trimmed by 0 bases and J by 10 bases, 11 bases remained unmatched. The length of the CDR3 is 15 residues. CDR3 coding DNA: TGTGCCAGCAGTTACTCGGCCAGACAGGGTAACGGAGCTTTCTTT. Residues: CASSYSARQGNGAFF.

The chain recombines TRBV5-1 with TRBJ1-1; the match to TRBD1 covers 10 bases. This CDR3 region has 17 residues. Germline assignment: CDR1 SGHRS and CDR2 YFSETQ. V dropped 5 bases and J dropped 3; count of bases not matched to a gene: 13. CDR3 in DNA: TGCGCCAGCAGTTACACTGACAGGGGGCTAAGGCACACTGAAGCTTTCTTT. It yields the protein CASSYTDRGLRHTEAFF.

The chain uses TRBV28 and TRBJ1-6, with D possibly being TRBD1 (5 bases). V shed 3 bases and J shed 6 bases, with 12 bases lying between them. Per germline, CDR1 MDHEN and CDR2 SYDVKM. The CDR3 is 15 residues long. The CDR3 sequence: CASSFYDRPNSPLHF. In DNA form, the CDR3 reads TGTGCCAGCAGTTTCTACGACAGACCTAATTCACCCCTCCACTTT.

CDR3 amino acids: CASSETGQNYGYTF. The DNA of the CDR3 is TGTGCCAGCAGTGAAACCGGACAGAACTATGGCTACACCTTC. This chain connects TRBV2 to TRBJ1-2; the D gene is possibly TRBD1 (6 bases). CDR1 and CDR2 from the germline V gene are SNHLY and FYNNEI. This CDR3 is 14 amino acids long. V was shortened by 2 bases and J by 2 bases, with 9 bases between the two germline ends.

DNA for the CDR3: TGTGCCAGCAGTGGCCGCCCGGGACAGGGGCGCGGGAGGGCCTGGGAGCAGTACTTC. Residues: CASSGRPGQGRGRAWEQYF. V is TRBV6-1 and J is TRBJ2-7; D possibly corresponds to TRBD1 (10 bases). CDR3 length: 19 amino acids. V lost 4 bases to trimming and J lost 7 bases, with 32 bases between them. Germline V gives CDR1 MNHNS, CDR2 SASEGT.

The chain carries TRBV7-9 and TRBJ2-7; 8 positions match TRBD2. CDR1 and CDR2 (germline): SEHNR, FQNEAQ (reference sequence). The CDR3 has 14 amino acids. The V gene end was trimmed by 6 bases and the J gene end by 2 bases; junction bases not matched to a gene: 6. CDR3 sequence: CASSPVGGAYEQYF. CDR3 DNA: TGTGCCAGCAGTCCTGTCGGGGGGGCCTACGAGCAGTACTTC.

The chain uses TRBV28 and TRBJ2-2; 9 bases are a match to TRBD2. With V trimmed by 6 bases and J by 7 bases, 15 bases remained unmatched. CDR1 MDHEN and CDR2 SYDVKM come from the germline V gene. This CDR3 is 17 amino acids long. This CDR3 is CASRHAAIRREGGELFF. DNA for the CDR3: TGTGCCAGCAGACATGCGGCTATTCGGCGGGAGGGCGGGGAGCTGTTTTTT. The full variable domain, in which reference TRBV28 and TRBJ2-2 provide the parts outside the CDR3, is DVKVTQSSRYLVKRTGEKVFLECVQDMDHENMFWYRQDPGLGLRLIYFSYDVKMKEKGDIPEGYSVSREKKERFSLILESASTNQTSMYLCASRHAAIRREGGELFFGEGSRLTVL.

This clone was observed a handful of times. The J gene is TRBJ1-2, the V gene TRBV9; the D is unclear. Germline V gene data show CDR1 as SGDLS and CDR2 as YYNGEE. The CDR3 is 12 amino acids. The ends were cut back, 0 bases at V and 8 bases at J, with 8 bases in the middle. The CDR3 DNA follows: TGTGCCAGCAGCGTAGGACTGGAGGGCTACACCTTC. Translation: CASSVGLEGYTF. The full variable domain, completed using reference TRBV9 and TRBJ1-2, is DSGVTQTPKHLITATGQRVTLRCSPRSGDLSVYWYQQSLDQGLQFLIQYYNGEERAKGNILERFSAQQFPDLHSELNLSSLELGDSALYFCASSVGLEGYTFGSGTRLTVV.

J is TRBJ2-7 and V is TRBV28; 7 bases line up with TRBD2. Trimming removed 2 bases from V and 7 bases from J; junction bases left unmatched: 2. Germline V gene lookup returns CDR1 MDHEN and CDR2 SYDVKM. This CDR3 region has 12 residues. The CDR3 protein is CASSLGGREQYF. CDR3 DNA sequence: TGTGCCAGCAGTTTAGGCGGGAGAGAGCAGTACTTC.

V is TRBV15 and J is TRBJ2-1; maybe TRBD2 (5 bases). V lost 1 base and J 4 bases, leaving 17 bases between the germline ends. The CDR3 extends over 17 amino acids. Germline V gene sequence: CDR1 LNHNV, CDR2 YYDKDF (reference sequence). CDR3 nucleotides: TGTGCCACCAGCAGAGGAAAACGGGCGGGCCCTTACAATGAGCAGTTCTTC. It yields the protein CATSRGKRAGPYNEQFF.

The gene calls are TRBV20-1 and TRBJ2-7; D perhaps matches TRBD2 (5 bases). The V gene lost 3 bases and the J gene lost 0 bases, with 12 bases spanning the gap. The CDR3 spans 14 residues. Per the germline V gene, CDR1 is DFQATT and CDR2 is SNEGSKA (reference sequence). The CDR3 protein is CSASDSASSYEQYF. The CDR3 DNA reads TGCAGTGCTAGTGATAGCGCTTCCTCCTACGAGCAGTACTTC.